One sample yielded the 24 T cell receptor beta chains listed below, sequenced in a study of cytomegalovirus exposure and HLA in healthy donors. Generated by immunoSEQ multiplex PCR, the TCRdb table keeps only in-frame clones and is missing some. The sample comprises 40,000 to 60,000 clones, over 85% of which are singletons, and less than 9.5% rests with the top ten. Sequencing was carried out using PBMCs. Source of these receptors: a young woman in good health and CMV-seropositive.

This clone has only one observation. V and J are TRBV30 and TRBJ2-1; 7 positions agree with TRBD2. This CDR3 is built from 12 residues. Germline V gene data show CDR1 as GTSNPN and CDR2 as SVGIG (reference sequence). With V trimmed by 2 bases and J by 10 bases, 5 bases remained unmatched. CDR3 sequence reads: CAWSSGGPEQFF. The CDR3 DNA follows: TGTGCCTGGAGTTCGGGAGGTCCGGAGCAGTTCTTC.

V is TRBV2 and J is TRBJ2-1; TRBD2 might be the D (5 bases). Between the trimmed V and J ends, which lost 4 bases and 0 bases, there was a span of 10 bases. CDR3 length: 15 amino acids. Looked up from germline, CDR1 is SNHLY and CDR2 is FYNNEI. The CDR3 nucleotides read TGTGCCAGCAGTGTTGGCGGGTTCTCCTACAATGAGCAGTTCTTC. This encodes CASSVGGFSYNEQFF.

The chain uses TRBV9 and TRBJ2-1; 11 nucleotides align to TRBD2. CDR1 SGDLS and CDR2 YYNGEE come from the germline V gene. The CDR3 totals 16 residues. The V and J ends lost 4 bases and 6 bases, in that order; junction bases with no gene match: 9. CDR3 nucleotides: TGTGCCAGCAGCACTTTAGCGGGAGGGCCGGGCAATGAGCAGTTCTTC. Protein sequence: CASSTLAGGPGNEQFF.

The chain uses TRBV30 and TRBJ2-2; no clear D. Germline-derived CDR1 and CDR2 are GTSNPN and SVGIG (reference sequence). Trimming removed 2 bases at V and 5 bases at J, with 12 bases between. The CDR3 has 14 residues. The CDR3 loop reads CAWSRLGETGELFF. The CDR3 region has the DNA TGTGCCTGGAGTCGGCTAGGCGAAACCGGGGAGCTGTTTTTT.

Written as DNA, the CDR3 is TGTGCCAGCAGCTTAGCCAGGTGGAAGTTCTTC. This sequence encodes CASSLARWKFF. This chain links TRBV7-3 with TRBJ2-1, with D unresolved. V lost 2 bases and J lost 14, with 10 bases in between. The CDR3 loop spans 11 amino acids. Germline V CDR1 and CDR2: SGHTA, FQGTGA.

V and J are TRBV2 and TRBJ2-5; 11 positions agree with TRBD2. Germline lookup yields CDR1 SNHLY and CDR2 FYNNEI. The CDR3 is 16 amino acids. V was pared by 4 bases and J by 2 bases, with 6 bases of the junction left unmatched. DNA of the CDR3: TGTGCCAGCAGTGCGCCGACTAGCGGGGTTCAAGAGACCCAGTACTTC. This codes for CASSAPTSGVQETQYF.

This chain uses TRBV11-2 with TRBJ2-1, with 11 bases matching TRBD2. The ends lost 3 bases at V and 7 bases at J; junction bases unmatched: 8. The CDR3 extends over 16 amino acids. Germline V gene data show CDR1 as SGHAT and CDR2 as FQNNGV. DNA for the CDR3: TGTGCCAGCAGCTTCTGGTTAGCGGGAGGGGGGAATGAGCAGTTCTTC. Encoded protein: CASSFWLAGGGNEQFF.

The rearrangement joins TRBV10-3 to TRBJ2-3, with TRBD1 matching over 9 bases. Germline V gene lookup returns CDR1 ENHRY and CDR2 SYGVKD. The CDR3 spans 18 residues. J gave up 1 base and V 2 bases, and 10 bases lay outside the gene matches. The CDR3 DNA sequence: TGTGCCATCAGTGAGAACAGGGGGCCCTCAGTCGGCACAGATACGCAGTATTTT. This codes for CAISENRGPSVGTDTQYF.

The gene calls are TRBV11-2 and TRBJ1-1, with TRBD1 matching over 8 bases. CDR1 is SGHAT and CDR2 is FQNNGV in the germline V gene. Trimming cost V 4 bases and J 1 base; bases outside gene matches: 8. This CDR3 spans 16 amino acids. In DNA form, the CDR3 reads TGTGCCAGCAGCTGGCTCGGACAGGGCCAGAACACTGAAGCTTTCTTT. Translating it yields CASSWLGQGQNTEAFF. The full variable domain, its missing parts supplied by reference TRBV11-2 and TRBJ1-1, is EAGVAQSPRYKIIEKRQSVAFWCNPISGHATLYWYQQILGQGPKLLIQFQNNGVVDDSQLPKDRFSAERLKGVDSTLKIQPAKLEDSAVYLCASSWLGQGQNTEAFFGQGTRLTVV.

The chain employs TRBV5-1 and TRBJ2-7, with D possibly TRBD2 on 5 matching bases. This CDR3 comprises 13 residues. Germline CDR1 is SGHRS and CDR2 is YFSETQ. The V end was cut by 4 bases, the J end by 3 bases, with 11 bases between. CDR3 in DNA: TGCGCCAGCAGCGAAACTAGTTTCTACGAGCAGTACTTC. It encodes CASSETSFYEQYF. The variable domain in full, completed from reference TRBV5-1 and TRBJ2-7, reads KAGVTQTPRYLIKTRGQQVTLSCSPISGHRSVSWYQQTPGQGLQFLFEYFSETQRNKGNFPGRFSGRQFSNSRSEMNVSTLELGDSALYLCASSETSFYEQYFGPGTRLTVT.

This rearrangement joins TRBV6-5 to TRBJ2-5; 13 nucleotides align to TRBD2. V gave up 2 bases and J gave up 4 bases; unmatched junction bases: 1. The CDR3 runs to 15 residues. Germline V lookup: CDR1 MNHEY, CDR2 SVGAGI. The CDR3 spells CASSYGTSGAETQYF. CDR3 DNA: TGTGCCAGCAGTTACGGGACTAGCGGGGCAGAGACCCAGTACTTC.

This chain links TRBV11-3 with TRBJ2-7, with TRBD2 identical over 8 bases. Germline lookup yields CDR1 SGHNT and CDR2 YENEEA. The CDR3 is made up of 16 amino acids. V was clipped by 4 bases and J by 4 bases; unmatched bases: 12. CDR3 coding DNA: TGTGCCAGCAGCTCATACCTCGGGAGGGCCGAGTACGAGCAGTACTTC. Protein sequence: CASSSYLGRAEYEQYF. Complete variable domain (other parts from reference TRBV11-3 and TRBJ2-7): EAGVVQSPRYKIIEKKQPVAFWCNPISGHNTLYWYLQNLGQGPELLIRYENEEAVDDSQLPKDRFSAERLKGVDSTLKIQPAELGDSAVYLCASSSYLGRAEYEQYFGPGTRLTVT.

This chain links TRBV10-3 with TRBJ1-2, with 9 nucleotides matching TRBD1. Germline V lookup: CDR1 ENHRY, CDR2 SYGVKD. The CDR3 loop spans 15 amino acids. Germline trimming cut 5 bases from V and 1 base from J; bases unmatched to any gene: 5. The CDR3, as DNA: TGTGCCATCAGTACAGGGGGCGGATTTAACTATGGCTACACCTTC. Translated: CAISTGGGFNYGYTF.

CDR3 in DNA: TGTGCCAGCAGCGAGCCCTTCGAGGGCCAGAACACCGGGGAGCTGTTTTTT. Translation: CASSEPFEGQNTGELFF. This chain links TRBV21-1 with TRBJ2-2; the D segment call TRBD2 is taken from the table without a DNA check. TRBV21-1 is listed as a pseudogene. The CDR3 is 17 residues long.

The chain carries TRBV2 and TRBJ1-1; D ambiguous. Germline CDR1 and CDR2: SNHLY and FYNNEI. There are 12 residues in the CDR3. The V end was cut by 4 bases, the J end by 7 bases, with 10 bases between. As DNA, the CDR3 is TGTGCCAGCAGTGTGACCGGGGATGAAGCTTTCTTT. Its protein is CASSVTGDEAFF.

V gene TRBV6-1 combines with J gene TRBJ2-7; 8 nucleotides align to TRBD1. CDR1 is MNHNS and CDR2 is SASEGT in the germline V gene. Trimming cost V 3 bases and J 5 bases; bases outside gene matches: 9. The CDR3 loop spans 15 amino acids. CDR3 sequence: CASSDGQGAFDEQYF. The CDR3 DNA is TGTGCCAGCAGTGATGGGCAGGGGGCTTTCGACGAGCAGTACTTC.

The chain recombines TRBV28 with TRBJ1-1; D is unresolved. This CDR3 contains 14 residues. Deletions cut 7 bases from V and 0 bases from J, with 12 bases between. CDR1 is MDHEN and CDR2 is SYDVKM in the germline V gene. The CDR3 DNA follows: TGTGCCAGCACCTTGACTCAATTGAACACTGAAGCTTTCTTT. This translates into CASTLTQLNTEAFF. Based on the CDR3 plus reference TRBV28 and TRBJ1-1, the full variable domain is DVKVTQSSRYLVKRTGEKVFLECVQDMDHENMFWYRQDPGLGLRLIYFSYDVKMKEKGDIPEGYSVSREKKERFSLILESASTNQTSMYLCASTLTQLNTEAFFGQGTRLTVV.

V is TRBV7-2 and J is TRBJ2-5, with TRBD2 matching over 7 bases. Germline V gene sequence: CDR1 SGHTA, CDR2 FQGNSA. The CDR3 has 14 residues. Losses at the gene ends were 4 bases for V and 4 bases for J; bases not matched to a gene: 6. This chain's CDR3 is CASSSSGIGETQYF. The CDR3 coding sequence is TGTGCCAGCAGCTCCAGCGGGATAGGAGAGACCCAGTACTTC.

The gene calls are TRBV2 and TRBJ2-5; D possibly corresponds to TRBD2 (6 bases). The CDR3 runs to 13 residues. Trimming took 7 bases from V and 5 from J, leaving 14 bases between them. Germline assignment: CDR1 SNHLY and CDR2 FYNNEI. In DNA form, the CDR3 reads TGTGCCAGCACCGGGGGACCCAGGGAGACCCAGTACTTC. It translates to CASTGGPRETQYF.

The chain couples TRBV14 to TRBJ2-1; 8 bases are shared with TRBD1. The CDR3 is 13 amino acids. Germline V CDR1 and CDR2: SGHDN, FVKESK. The V segment lost 10 bases and the J segment 4 bases; nucleotides outside the gene matches: 6. CDR3 protein: CATSDRGYNEQFF. In DNA form, the CDR3 reads TGTGCCACTTCAGACAGGGGTTACAATGAGCAGTTCTTC.

The CDR3 reads CASRPTGSSYGYTF. The CDR3 DNA sequence: TGTGCCAGCAGACCAACAGGGTCATCCTATGGCTACACCTTC. The V call is TRBV11-2, the J call TRBJ1-2; D might be TRBD1 (6 bases). V was trimmed by 6 bases and J by 4 bases, leaving 15 bases between them. CDR1 SGHAT and CDR2 FQNNGV come from the germline V gene. The CDR3 is 14 amino acids.

A word on this clone: One junction end disagrees with the germline gene, perhaps due to a read error. CDR3 bases: TGTGCTAGCAGCCCAGACAGGGGCACCGGGGAGCTGTTTTTT. This translates into CASSPDRGTGELFF. The rearrangement links TRBV7-7 to TRBJ2-2; TRBD1 agrees at 8 bases. CDR3 length: 14 amino acids. Per germline, CDR1 SSHAT and CDR2 FNYEAQ (reference sequence).

This chain links TRBV6-4 with TRBJ2-3; TRBD2 agrees at 12 bases. Germline V gene data show CDR1 as MRHNA and CDR2 as SNTAGT. The V segment lost 5 bases and the J segment 5 bases; nucleotides outside the gene matches: 5. The CDR3 runs 15 residues. CDR3 sequence (DNA): TGTGCCAGCAGTTCGACTAGCGGGAGAGGAGATACGCAGTATTTT. This translates into CASSSTSGRGDTQYF.

The CDR3 reads CASSVAQGANTGELFF. The CDR3 coding sequence is TGTGCCAGCAGCGTAGCACAGGGGGCAAACACCGGGGAGCTGTTTTTT. V gene TRBV9 combines with J gene TRBJ2-2, with 9 bases matching TRBD1. After removal of 0 bases from V and 2 bases from J, the junction contained 2 bases not matched to a gene. CDR1 is SGDLS and CDR2 is YYNGEE in the germline V gene. The CDR3 is 16 amino acids. Full variable domain (missing parts from reference TRBV9 and TRBJ2-2): DSGVTQTPKHLITATGQRVTLRCSPRSGDLSVYWYQQSLDQGLQFLIQYYNGEERAKGNILERFSAQQFPDLHSELNLSSLELGDSALYFCASSVAQGANTGELFFGEGSRLTVL.